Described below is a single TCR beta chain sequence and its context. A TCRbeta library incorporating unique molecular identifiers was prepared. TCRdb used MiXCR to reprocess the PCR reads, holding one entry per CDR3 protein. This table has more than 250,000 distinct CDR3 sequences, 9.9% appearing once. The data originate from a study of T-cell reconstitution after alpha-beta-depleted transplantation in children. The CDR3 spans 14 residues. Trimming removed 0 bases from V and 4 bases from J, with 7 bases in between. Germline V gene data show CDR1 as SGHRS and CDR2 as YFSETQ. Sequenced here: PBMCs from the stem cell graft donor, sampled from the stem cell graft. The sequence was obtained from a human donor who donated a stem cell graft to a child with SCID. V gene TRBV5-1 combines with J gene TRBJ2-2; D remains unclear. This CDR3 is CASSLVGSTGELFF. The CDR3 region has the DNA TGCGCCAGCAGCTTGGTGGGAAGCACCGGGGAGCTGTTTTTT.